This TCR beta chain was observed in a study of T-cell reconstitution after alpha-beta-depleted transplantation in children. Whole-study results and caveats: Surviving recipient T cells and thymic progenitors produced the high day-60 TCRbeta diversity seen in some patients.

Unique molecular identifiers were incorporated into the prepared TCRbeta library. A single record per CDR3 protein comes from TCRdb applying MiXCR to the PCR reads. The data show about a million distinct CDR3 sequences, with under 30% seen just once and roughly 27% held by the top ten. The V end was cut by 2 bases, the J end by 3 bases, with 23 bases between. The germline gives CDR1 DFQATT, CDR2 SNEGSKA (reference sequence). CDR3 size: 18 residues. This clonotype came up a few times. Its antigen remains unknown. V usage is TRBV20-1 and J usage is TRBJ2-1; D gene ambiguous. The receptor was derived from a boy in the first two years of life who had a stem cell transplant for SCID, so the T cells may come from the graft donor. Material: PBMCs, mostly from graft donor cells, obtained 360 days after TCRalphabeta/CD19-depleted stem cell transplant. CDR3 DNA sequence: TGCAGTGCTAGACTCCCTCTTTGGGCCAGAGGAGTCTACAATGAGCAGTTCTTC. This translates into CSARLPLWARGVYNEQFF.